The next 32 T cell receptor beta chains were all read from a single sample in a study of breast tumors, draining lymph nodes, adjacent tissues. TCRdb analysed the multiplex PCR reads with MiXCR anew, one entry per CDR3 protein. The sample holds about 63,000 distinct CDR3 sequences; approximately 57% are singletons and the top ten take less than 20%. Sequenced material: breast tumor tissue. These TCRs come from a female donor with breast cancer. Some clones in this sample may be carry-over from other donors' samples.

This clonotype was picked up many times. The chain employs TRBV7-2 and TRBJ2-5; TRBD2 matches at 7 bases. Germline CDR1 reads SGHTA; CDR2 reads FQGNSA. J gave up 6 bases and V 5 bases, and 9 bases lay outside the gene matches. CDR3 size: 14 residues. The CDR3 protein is CASSPVGGRKTQYF. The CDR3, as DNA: TGTGCCAGCAGCCCCGTGGGGGGGAGGAAGACCCAGTACTTC. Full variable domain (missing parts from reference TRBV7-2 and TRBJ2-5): GAGVSQSPSNKVTEKGKDVELRCDPISGHTALYWYRQSLGQGLEFLIYFQGNSAPDKSGLPSDRFSAERTGGSVSTLTIQRTQQEDSAVYLCASSPVGGRKTQYFGPGTRLLVL.

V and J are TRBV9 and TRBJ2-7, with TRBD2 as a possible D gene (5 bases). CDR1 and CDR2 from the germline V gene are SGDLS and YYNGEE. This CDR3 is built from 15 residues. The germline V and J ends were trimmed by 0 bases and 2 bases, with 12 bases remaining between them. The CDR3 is CASSVGSGITYEQYF. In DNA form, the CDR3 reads TGTGCCAGCAGCGTAGGGAGCGGAATAACCTACGAGCAGTACTTC. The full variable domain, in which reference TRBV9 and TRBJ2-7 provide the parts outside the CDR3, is DSGVTQTPKHLITATGQRVTLRCSPRSGDLSVYWYQQSLDQGLQFLIQYYNGEERAKGNILERFSAQQFPDLHSELNLSSLELGDSALYFCASSVGSGITYEQYFGPGTRLTVT.

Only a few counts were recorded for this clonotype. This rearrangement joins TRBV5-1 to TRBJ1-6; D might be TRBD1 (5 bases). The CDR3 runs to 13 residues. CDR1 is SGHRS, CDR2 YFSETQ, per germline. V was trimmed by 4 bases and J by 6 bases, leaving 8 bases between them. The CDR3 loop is CASSTGPNSPLHF. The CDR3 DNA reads TGCGCCAGCAGCACGGGACCTAATTCACCCCTCCACTTT.

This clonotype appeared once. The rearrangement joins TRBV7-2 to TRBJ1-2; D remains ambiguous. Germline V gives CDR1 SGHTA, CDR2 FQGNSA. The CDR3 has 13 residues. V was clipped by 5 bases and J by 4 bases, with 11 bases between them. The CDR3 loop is CASSIGRVYGYTF. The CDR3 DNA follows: TGTGCCAGCAGCATCGGTAGGGTCTATGGCTACACCTTC.

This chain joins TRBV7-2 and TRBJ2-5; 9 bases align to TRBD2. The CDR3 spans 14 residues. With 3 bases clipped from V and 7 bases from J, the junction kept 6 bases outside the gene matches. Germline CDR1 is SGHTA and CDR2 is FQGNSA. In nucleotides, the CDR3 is TGTGCCAGCAGCTTTAGCGGGAGCTCACCGACCCAGTACTTC. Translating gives CASSFSGSSPTQYF.

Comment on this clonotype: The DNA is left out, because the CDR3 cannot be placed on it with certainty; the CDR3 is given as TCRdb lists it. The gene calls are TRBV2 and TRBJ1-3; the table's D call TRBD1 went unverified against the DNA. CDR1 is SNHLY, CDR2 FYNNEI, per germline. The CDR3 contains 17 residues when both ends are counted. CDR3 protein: CACSARKAGMSGNTIYF.

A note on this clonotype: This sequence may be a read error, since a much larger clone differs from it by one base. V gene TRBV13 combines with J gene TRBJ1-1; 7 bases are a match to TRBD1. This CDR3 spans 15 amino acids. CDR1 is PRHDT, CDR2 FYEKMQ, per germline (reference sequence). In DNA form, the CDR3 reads TGTGCCAGCGGCTTACCCGACAGGGCGTCCACTGAAGCTTTCTTT. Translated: CASGLPDRASTEAFF.

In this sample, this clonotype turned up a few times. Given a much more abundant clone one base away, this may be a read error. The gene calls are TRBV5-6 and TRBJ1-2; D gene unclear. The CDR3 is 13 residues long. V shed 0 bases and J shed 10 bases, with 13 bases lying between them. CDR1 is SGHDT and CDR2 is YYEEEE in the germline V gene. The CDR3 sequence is CASSLGQAVFYTF. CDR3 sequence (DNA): TGTGCCAGCAGCTTGGGGCAGGCGGTGTTCTACACCTTC.

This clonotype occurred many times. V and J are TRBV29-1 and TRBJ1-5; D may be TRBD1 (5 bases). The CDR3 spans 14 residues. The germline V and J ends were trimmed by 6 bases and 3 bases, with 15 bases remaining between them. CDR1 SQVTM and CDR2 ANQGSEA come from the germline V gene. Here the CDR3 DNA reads TGCAGCGTACCCGGGACCGAGTCCAATCAGCCCCAGCATTTT. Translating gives CSVPGTESNQPQHF. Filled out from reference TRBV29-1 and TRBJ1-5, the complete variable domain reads SAVISQKPSRDICQRGTSLTIQCQVDSQVTMMFWYRQQPGQSLTLIATANQGSEATYESGFVIDKFPISRPNLTFSTLTVSNMSPEDSSIYLCSVPGTESNQPQHFGDGTRLSIL.

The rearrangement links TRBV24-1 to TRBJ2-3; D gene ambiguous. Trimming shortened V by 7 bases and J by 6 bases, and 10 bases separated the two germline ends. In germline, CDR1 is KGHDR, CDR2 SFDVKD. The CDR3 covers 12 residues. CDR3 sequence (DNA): TGTGCCACCAGCGTTTATGGTGATACGCAGTATTTT. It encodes CATSVYGDTQYF.

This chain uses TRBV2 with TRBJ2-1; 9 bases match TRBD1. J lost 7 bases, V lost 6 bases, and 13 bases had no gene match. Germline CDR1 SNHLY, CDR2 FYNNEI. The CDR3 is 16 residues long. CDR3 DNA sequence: TGTGCCAGCAGCCTAGCCGGGACAGGGAATCAGAATGAGCAGTTCTTC. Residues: CASSLAGTGNQNEQFF.

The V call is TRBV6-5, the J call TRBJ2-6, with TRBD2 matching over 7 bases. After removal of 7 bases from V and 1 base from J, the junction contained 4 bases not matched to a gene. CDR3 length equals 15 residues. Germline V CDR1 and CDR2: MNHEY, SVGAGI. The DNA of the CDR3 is TGTGCCAGCACCACCGGGGGGTCTGGGGCCAACGTCCTGACTTTC. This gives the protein CASTTGGSGANVLTF.

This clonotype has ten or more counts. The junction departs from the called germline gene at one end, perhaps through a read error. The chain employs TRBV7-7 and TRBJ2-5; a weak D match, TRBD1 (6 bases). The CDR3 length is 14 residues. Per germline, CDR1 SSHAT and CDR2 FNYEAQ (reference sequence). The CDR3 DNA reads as TGTGCTAGCAGCCCCTTCGACAGGAAAGAGACCCAGTACTTC. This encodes CASSPFDRKETQYF. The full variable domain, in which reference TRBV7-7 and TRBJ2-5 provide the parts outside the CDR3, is GAGVSQSPRYKVTKRGQDVTLRCDPISSHATLYWYQQALGQGPEFLTYFNYEAQPDKSGLPSDRFSAERPEGSISTLTIQRTEQRDSAMYRCASSPFDRKETQYFGPGTRLLVL.

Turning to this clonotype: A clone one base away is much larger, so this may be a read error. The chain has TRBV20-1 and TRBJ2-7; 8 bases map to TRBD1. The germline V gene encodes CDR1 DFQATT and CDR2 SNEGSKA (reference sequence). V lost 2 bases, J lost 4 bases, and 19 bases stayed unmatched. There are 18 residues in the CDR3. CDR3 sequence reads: CSARPIPGQAIIRYEQYF. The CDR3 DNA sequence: TGCAGTGCTAGACCAATACCGGGACAGGCAATTATTCGATACGAGCAGTACTTC.

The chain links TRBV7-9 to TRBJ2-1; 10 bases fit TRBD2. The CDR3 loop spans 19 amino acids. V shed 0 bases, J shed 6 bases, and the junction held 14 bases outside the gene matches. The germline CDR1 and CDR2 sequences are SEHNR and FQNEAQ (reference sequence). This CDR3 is CASSLAGYRGSGRGNEQFF. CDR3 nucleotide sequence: TGTGCCAGCAGCTTAGCGGGCTACAGGGGAAGCGGGAGGGGCAATGAGCAGTTCTTC.

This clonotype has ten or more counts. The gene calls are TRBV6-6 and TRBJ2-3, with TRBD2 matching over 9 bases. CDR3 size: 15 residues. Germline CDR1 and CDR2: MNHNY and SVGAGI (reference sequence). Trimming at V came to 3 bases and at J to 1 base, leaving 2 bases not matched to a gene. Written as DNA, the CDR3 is TGTGCCAGCAGTTATAGCGGGGGCCGCACAGATACGCAGTATTTT. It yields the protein CASSYSGGRTDTQYF.

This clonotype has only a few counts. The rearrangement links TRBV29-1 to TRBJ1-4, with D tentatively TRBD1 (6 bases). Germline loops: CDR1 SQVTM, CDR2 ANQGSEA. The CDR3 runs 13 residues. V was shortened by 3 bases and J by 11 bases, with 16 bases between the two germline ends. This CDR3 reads CSVDSGYRDKLFF. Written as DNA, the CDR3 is TGCAGCGTTGATAGCGGGTACAGGGACAAACTGTTTTTT.

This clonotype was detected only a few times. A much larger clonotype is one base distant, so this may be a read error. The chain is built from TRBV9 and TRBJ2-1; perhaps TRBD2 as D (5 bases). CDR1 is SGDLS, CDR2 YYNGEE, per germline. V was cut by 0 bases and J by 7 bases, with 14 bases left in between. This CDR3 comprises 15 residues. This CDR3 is CASSVDFEGNNEQFF. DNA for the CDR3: TGTGCCAGCAGCGTAGATTTCGAGGGAAATAATGAGCAGTTCTTC.

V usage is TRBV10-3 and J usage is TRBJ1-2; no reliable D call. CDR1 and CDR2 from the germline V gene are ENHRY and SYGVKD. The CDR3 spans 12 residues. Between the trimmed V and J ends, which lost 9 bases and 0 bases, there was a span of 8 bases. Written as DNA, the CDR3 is TGTGCCATATCAGAGACTAACTATGGCTACACCTTC. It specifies CAISETNYGYTF.

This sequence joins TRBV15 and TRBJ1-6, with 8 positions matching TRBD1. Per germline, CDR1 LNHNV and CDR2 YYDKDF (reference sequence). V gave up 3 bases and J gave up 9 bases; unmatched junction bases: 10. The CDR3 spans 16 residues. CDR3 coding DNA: TGTGCCACCAGCAGGACGGCCGACAGGGGCGGTTCACCCCTCCACTTT. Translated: CATSRTADRGGSPLHF. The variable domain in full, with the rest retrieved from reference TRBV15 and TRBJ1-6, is DAMVIQNPRYQVTQFGKPVTLSCSQTLNHNVMYWYQQKSSQAPKLLFHYYDKDFNNEADTPDNFQSRRPNTSFCFLDIRSPGLGDTAMYLCATSRTADRGGSPLHFGNGTRLTVT.

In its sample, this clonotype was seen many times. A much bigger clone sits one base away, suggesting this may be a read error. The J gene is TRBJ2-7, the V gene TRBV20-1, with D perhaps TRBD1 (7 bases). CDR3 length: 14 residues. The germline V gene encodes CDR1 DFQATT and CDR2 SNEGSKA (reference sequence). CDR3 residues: CSARRRDSSSEQYF. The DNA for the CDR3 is TGCAGTGCTAGACGGCGGGACAGCTCCTCCGAGCAGTACTTC.

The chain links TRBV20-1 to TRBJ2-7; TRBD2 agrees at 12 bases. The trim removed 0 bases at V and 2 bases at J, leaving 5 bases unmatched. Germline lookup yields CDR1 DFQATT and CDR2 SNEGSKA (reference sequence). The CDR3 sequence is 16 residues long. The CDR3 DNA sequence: TGCAGTGCTAGAGATGCACTAGCGGGGGGAGCCTACGAGCAGTACTTC. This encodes CSARDALAGGAYEQYF.

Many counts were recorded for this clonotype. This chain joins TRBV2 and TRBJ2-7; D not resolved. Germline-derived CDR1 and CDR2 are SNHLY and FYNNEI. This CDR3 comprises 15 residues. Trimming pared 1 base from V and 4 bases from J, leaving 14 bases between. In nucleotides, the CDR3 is TGTGCCAGCAGTGAAGACCCGCACATGAATTACGAGCAGTACTTC. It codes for CASSEDPHMNYEQYF.

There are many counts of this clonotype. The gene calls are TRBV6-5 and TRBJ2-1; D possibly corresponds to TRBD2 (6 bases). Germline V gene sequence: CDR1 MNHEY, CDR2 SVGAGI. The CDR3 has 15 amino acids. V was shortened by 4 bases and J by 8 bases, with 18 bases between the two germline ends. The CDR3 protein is CASSSSRYGSDEQFF. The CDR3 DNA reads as TGTGCCAGCAGTTCATCCAGGTACGGGAGCGATGAGCAGTTCTTC.

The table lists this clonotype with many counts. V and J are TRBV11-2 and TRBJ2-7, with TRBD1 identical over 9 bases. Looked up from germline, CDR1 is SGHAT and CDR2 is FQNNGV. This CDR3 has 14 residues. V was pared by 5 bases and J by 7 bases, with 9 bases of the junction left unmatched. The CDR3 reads CASSPGQGRREQYF. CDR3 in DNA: TGTGCCAGCAGCCCGGGACAGGGAAGGAGGGAGCAGTACTTC.

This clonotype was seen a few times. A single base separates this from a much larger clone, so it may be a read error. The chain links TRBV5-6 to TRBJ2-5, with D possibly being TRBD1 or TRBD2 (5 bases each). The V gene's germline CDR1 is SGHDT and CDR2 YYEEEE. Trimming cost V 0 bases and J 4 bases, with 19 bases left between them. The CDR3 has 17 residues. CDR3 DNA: TGTGCCAGCAGCTTGGAGGGACCGGGGAGATACCGAGAGACCCAGTACTTC. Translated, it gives CASSLEGPGRYRETQYF.

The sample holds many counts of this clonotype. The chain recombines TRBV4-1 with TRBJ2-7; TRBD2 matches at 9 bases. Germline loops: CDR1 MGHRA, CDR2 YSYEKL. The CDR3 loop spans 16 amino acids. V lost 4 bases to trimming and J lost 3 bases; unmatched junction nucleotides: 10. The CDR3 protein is CASSPRLAATIYEQYF. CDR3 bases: TGCGCCAGCAGCCCCCGACTAGCGGCAACAATCTACGAGCAGTACTTC.

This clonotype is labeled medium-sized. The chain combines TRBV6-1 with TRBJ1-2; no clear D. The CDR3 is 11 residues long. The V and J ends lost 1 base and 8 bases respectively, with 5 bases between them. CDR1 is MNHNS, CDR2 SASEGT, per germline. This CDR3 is CASSEVGGYTF. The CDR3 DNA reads TGTGCCAGCAGTGAAGTAGGAGGCTACACCTTC.

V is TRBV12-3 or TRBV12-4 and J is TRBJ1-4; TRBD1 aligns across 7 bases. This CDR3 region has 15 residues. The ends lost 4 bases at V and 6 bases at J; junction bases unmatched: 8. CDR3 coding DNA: TGTGCCAGCAGTTCCCGGACAGGACTGTATGAAAAACTGTTTTTT. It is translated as CASSSRTGLYEKLFF.

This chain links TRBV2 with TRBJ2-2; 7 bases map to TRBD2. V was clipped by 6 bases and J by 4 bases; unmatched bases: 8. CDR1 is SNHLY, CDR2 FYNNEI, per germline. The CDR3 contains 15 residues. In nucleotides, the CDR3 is TGTGCCAGCAGACCCAGCGGGGTAATCACCGGGGAGCTGTTTTTT. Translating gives CASRPSGVITGELFF.

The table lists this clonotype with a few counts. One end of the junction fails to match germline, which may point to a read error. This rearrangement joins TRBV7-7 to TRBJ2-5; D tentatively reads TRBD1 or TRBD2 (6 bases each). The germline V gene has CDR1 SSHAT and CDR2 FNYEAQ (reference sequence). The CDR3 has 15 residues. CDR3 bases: TGTGCTAGCAGCTTAAGGGGGGCTACGTCGGAGACCCAGTACTTC. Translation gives CASSLRGATSETQYF. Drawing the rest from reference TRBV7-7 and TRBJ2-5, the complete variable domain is GAGVSQSPRYKVTKRGQDVTLRCDPISSHATLYWYQQALGQGPEFLTYFNYEAQPDKSGLPSDRFSAERPEGSISTLTIQRTEQRDSAMYRCASSLRGATSETQYFGPGTRLLVL.

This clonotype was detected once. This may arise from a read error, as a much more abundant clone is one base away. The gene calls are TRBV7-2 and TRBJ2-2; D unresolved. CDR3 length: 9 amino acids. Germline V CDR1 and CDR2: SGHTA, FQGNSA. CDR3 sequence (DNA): TGTGCGGACACCGGGGAGCTGTTTTTT. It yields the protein CADTGELFF.